Listed below are T cell receptor beta chains from one sample, sequenced in a study of siplizumab effects on memory and regulatory T cells. Profiled with immunoSEQ multiplex PCR; TCRdb holds only in-frame clones, not every one. The data contain some 120,000 clones, about 94% of them seen just once; the ten biggest clones take up roughly 1.7%. Sequences were obtained from non-Treg CD4+ T cells sorted from blood. The receptors were sampled from a human donor in good health. The conserved cysteine and the conserved F or W are not part of the CDR3 here. Fields, in order: CDR3 protein, V gene, J gene.

CDR3aa: ASSQKFLAADTQY
v_gene: TRBV4-2
j_gene: TRBJ2-3

CDR3aa: ASRGEVLAGETQY
v_gene: TRBV2
j_gene: TRBJ2-5

CDR3aa: ASSSGRVMSYEQY
v_gene: TRBV5-1
j_gene: TRBJ2-7

CDR3aa: ASTKGYYNEQF
v_gene: TRBV11-2
j_gene: TRBJ2-1

CDR3aa: ASSIRTSGRAGEQY
v_gene: TRBV13
j_gene: TRBJ2-7

CDR3aa: ASSPGVAGPYEQY
v_gene: TRBV2
j_gene: TRBJ2-7

CDR3aa: SVEGLSGETQY
v_gene: TRBV29-1
j_gene: TRBJ2-5

CDR3aa: ASSSTGTGSTEAF
v_gene: TRBV19
j_gene: TRBJ1-1

CDR3aa: ASSRYGTDNEKLF
v_gene: TRBV5-8
j_gene: TRBJ1-4

CDR3aa: ATRTGLAGTEAF
v_gene: TRBV18
j_gene: TRBJ1-1

CDR3aa: ASSLGQNTEAF
v_gene: TRBV18
j_gene: TRBJ1-1

CDR3aa: ASSLGPSQPQH
v_gene: TRBV11-3
j_gene: TRBJ1-5

CDR3aa: ASSPTSGGYEQY
v_gene: TRBV18
j_gene: TRBJ2-7

CDR3aa: ASSGRSTTSLAKNIQY
v_gene: TRBV6-1
j_gene: TRBJ2-4

CDR3aa: ASSLKRDRNQPQH
v_gene: TRBV7-8
j_gene: TRBJ1-5